Below are 28 T cell receptor beta chains sequenced from a single sample in a study of Ad26.COV2.S vaccination and SARS-CoV-2 variants. Treatment: over 15 received Ad26.COV2.S at low or high dose, single or two shots; 5 received placebo; per-sample allocation not given. Sampling was done on day 63 after the first vaccine or placebo injection. Assay used: immunoSEQ multiplex PCR; TCRdb lists only in-frame clones, some missing. The table shows over 400,000 clones, with roughly 89% occurring only once. Sequenced material: peripheral blood, taken in a trial of Ad26.COV2.S vaccine versus placebo. Receptors originate from a person between 18 and 59 years old who received the Ad26.COV2.S COVID-19 vaccine or a placebo.

This clone was recorded a few times. CDR3 bases: TGCGCCAGCGGCCCGGTTCGCGGTTCACCCCTCCACTTT. This gives the protein CASGPVRGSPLHF. The chain uses TRBV5-1 and TRBJ1-6; D is uncertain. CDR1 is SGHRS and CDR2 is YFSETQ in the germline V gene. The CDR3 loop spans 13 amino acids. Trimming left V 7 bases short and J 9 bases short, with 14 bases between.

This chain connects TRBV27 to TRBJ1-5; D is unresolved. The V end lost 5 bases, the J end lost 1 base, and 9 bases lay between the germline ends. The germline gives CDR1 MNHEY, CDR2 SMNVEV (reference sequence). The CDR3 contains 14 residues. The CDR3 nucleotides are TGTGCCAGCAGTCCCGGGGAGAGCAATCAGCCCCAGCATTTT. Protein: CASSPGESNQPQHF.

This clone has a handful of counts. This chain uses TRBV5-5 with TRBJ1-5; no reliable D call. The ends were cut back, 0 bases at V and 0 bases at J, with 7 bases in the middle. There are 15 residues in the CDR3. In germline, CDR1 is SGHKS, CDR2 YYEKEE (reference sequence). CDR3 bases: TGTGCCAGCAGCTTGGATAGCTATAGCAATCAGCCCCAGCATTTT. Its protein product is CASSLDSYSNQPQHF.

The J gene is TRBJ1-1, the V gene TRBV29-1; no definite D call. The CDR3 runs 13 residues. Per germline, CDR1 SQVTM and CDR2 ANQGSEA. CDR3 in DNA: TGCAGGGTCGGTTGGGGATTGAACACTGAAGCTTTCTTT. Translating it yields CRVGWGLNTEAFF. Based on the CDR3 plus reference TRBV29-1 and TRBJ1-1, the full variable domain is SAVISQKPSRDICQRGTSLTIQCQVDSQVTMMFWYRQQPGQSLTLIATANQGSEATYESGFVIDKFPISRPNLTFSTLTVSNMSPEDSSIYLCRVGWGLNTEAFFGQGTRLTVV.

The rearrangement uses TRBV21-1 and TRBJ1-5. TRBV21-1 is a pseudogene segment. The CDR3 length is 15 residues. DNA of the CDR3: TGTGCCAGCAGCAAGGAGGGAAATTCTAAGGAGCCCCAGCATTTT. As protein: CASSKEGNSKEPQHF.

This clone has more than one count but fewer than ten. The gene calls are TRBV7-8 and TRBJ1-2, with a possible D match to TRBD1 (6 bases). Deletions cut 1 base from V and 4 bases from J, with 7 bases between. CDR1 and CDR2 from the germline V gene are SGHVS and FQNEAQ. The length of the CDR3 is 13 residues. CDR3 nucleotide sequence: TGTGCCAGCAGCTTAGGGACAGTCTATGGCTACACCTTC. Translation: CASSLGTVYGYTF.

This chain joins TRBV5-1 and TRBJ2-4; a possible D gene is TRBD2 (6 bases). Trimming took 0 bases from V and 0 from J, leaving 7 bases between them. Germline CDR1 reads SGHRS; CDR2 reads YFSETQ. The CDR3 spans 15 residues. CDR3 in DNA: TGCGCCAGCAGCTTGGCCGGGGGAGCCAAAAACATTCAGTACTTC. It translates to CASSLAGGAKNIQYF.

The chain carries TRBV27 and TRBJ2-1; TRBD2 agrees at 12 bases. The trim removed 5 bases at V and 10 bases at J, leaving 15 bases unmatched. CDR1 is MNHEY and CDR2 is SMNVEV in the germline V gene (reference sequence). The CDR3 contains 17 residues. CDR3 region: CASSPNPSGRVRDEQFF. CDR3 coding DNA: TGTGCCAGCAGTCCGAACCCTAGCGGGAGGGTCCGGGACGAGCAGTTCTTC.

This clone is a singleton in its sample. The chain recombines TRBV7-2 with TRBJ1-1, with 7 nucleotides matching TRBD1. V dropped 5 bases and J dropped 10; count of bases not matched to a gene: 10. This CDR3 is built from 13 residues. Germline V gene sequence: CDR1 SGHTA, CDR2 FQGNSA. The CDR3, as DNA: TGTGCCAGCAGCCCACAGACAGGGCTTAGAGCTTTCTTT. It encodes CASSPQTGLRAFF.

The chain links TRBV28 to TRBJ1-4; D is undetermined. CDR3 length equals 11 residues. Germline CDR1 and CDR2: MDHEN and SYDVKM. V was shortened by 9 bases and J by 1 base, with 3 bases between the two germline ends. The CDR3 loop is CASLTNEKLFF. Here the CDR3 DNA reads TGTGCCAGTTTAACTAATGAAAAACTGTTTTTT.

The chain has TRBV7-2 and TRBJ1-2; D is unclear. Germline loops: CDR1 SGHTA, CDR2 FQGNSA. Trimming left V 5 bases short and J 6 bases short, with 19 bases between. The CDR3 has 15 amino acids. CDR3 nucleotide sequence: TGTGCCAGCAGCACTGATAGCGGGCCCGGGAATGGCTACACCTTC. Translation gives CASSTDSGPGNGYTF.

The CDR3 sequence is CASSVVGANMNTEAFF. In DNA form, the CDR3 reads TGTGCCAGCAGCGTAGTCGGAGCTAACATGAACACTGAAGCTTTCTTT. This chain connects TRBV9 to TRBJ1-1; D not certain. Deletions cut 0 bases from V and 0 bases from J, with 12 bases between. The CDR3 has 16 amino acids. Per the germline V gene, CDR1 is SGDLS and CDR2 is YYNGEE.

The chain employs TRBV11-3 and TRBJ2-2; D gene ambiguous. Germline V gene lookup returns CDR1 SGHNT and CDR2 YENEEA. The CDR3 consists of 13 residues. V was pared by 8 bases and J by 3 bases, with 10 bases between. CDR3 sequence: CASRDSYTGELFF. Written as DNA, the CDR3 is TGTGCCAGCCGAGACTCATACACCGGGGAGCTGTTTTTT.

The gene calls are TRBV5-1 and TRBJ2-5, with D possibly being TRBD1 (6 bases). The V gene's germline CDR1 is SGHRS and CDR2 YFSETQ. V gave up 4 bases and J gave up 5 bases, with 15 bases separating them. The CDR3 has 14 amino acids. CDR3: CASSRPLRGETQYF. The CDR3 DNA reads TGCGCCAGCAGCCGTCCGCTTAGGGGGGAGACCCAGTACTTC.

The chain couples TRBV30 to TRBJ1-5; D is uncertain. Germline lookup yields CDR1 GTSNPN and CDR2 SVGIG (reference sequence). The CDR3 runs to 13 residues. V dropped 2 bases and J dropped 7 bases, with 12 bases sitting between them. DNA of the CDR3: TGTGCCTGGAGTTTGGGGTCCTTCCAGCCCCAGCATTTT. Translating gives CAWSLGSFQPQHF.

This chain links TRBV4-1 with TRBJ2-5; the match to TRBD1 covers 11 bases. V lost 0 bases to trimming and J lost 7 bases; unmatched junction nucleotides: 13. CDR3 length: 18 residues. CDR1 is MGHRA, CDR2 YSYEKL, per germline. CDR3: CASSQDLRDRGFPSTQYF. As DNA, the CDR3 is TGCGCCAGCAGCCAAGATCTGCGGGACAGGGGGTTTCCATCGACCCAGTACTTC.

V is TRBV5-8 and J is TRBJ2-3; 9 nucleotides align to TRBD2. Per the germline V gene, CDR1 is SGHTS and CDR2 is YDEGEE. The ends lost 5 bases at V and 1 base at J; junction bases unmatched: 11. This CDR3 is 17 amino acids long. CDR3 in amino acids: CASRPTLSSGGTDTQYF. In DNA form, the CDR3 reads TGTGCCAGCAGGCCCACACTCTCTAGCGGGGGCACAGATACGCAGTATTTT.

The V gene is TRBV13, the J gene TRBJ2-3, with D tentatively TRBD1 or TRBD2 (5 bases each). Germline V gene data show CDR1 as PRHDT and CDR2 as FYEKMQ (reference sequence). Trimming removed 11 bases at V and 0 bases at J, with 15 bases between. The CDR3 has 14 residues. The CDR3 protein is CASGEGLSTDTQYF. Here the CDR3 DNA reads TGTGCCTCCGGTGAGGGGCTTAGCACAGATACGCAGTATTTT.

The J gene is TRBJ2-5, the V gene TRBV6-1; D is undetermined. Germline lookup yields CDR1 MNHNS and CDR2 SASEGT. V gave up 2 bases and J gave up 7 bases, with 11 bases separating them. CDR3 length: 13 residues. CDR3 sequence: CASSEMPTGTQYF. DNA of the CDR3: TGTGCCAGCAGTGAAATGCCGACGGGGACCCAGTACTTC.

J is TRBJ1-4 and V is TRBV15; unclear D gene. The germline V gene has CDR1 LNHNV and CDR2 YYDKDF (reference sequence). V was shortened by 0 bases and J by 2 bases, with 13 bases between the two germline ends. This CDR3 is built from 17 residues. The CDR3 is CATSRDPFHITNEKLFF. The CDR3 region has the DNA TGTGCCACCAGCAGAGATCCCTTTCACATCACTAATGAAAAACTGTTTTTT.

This clone showed up just once. The chain uses TRBV7-2 and TRBJ2-3; 12 nucleotides agree with TRBD2. The length of the CDR3 is 15 residues. CDR1 and CDR2 (germline): SGHTA, FQGNSA. V lost 5 bases, J lost 5 bases, and 5 bases stayed unmatched. The CDR3 sequence is CASSRLAGVIDTQYF. In DNA, the CDR3 is TGTGCCAGCAGCAGACTAGCGGGAGTTATAGATACGCAGTATTTT. Full variable domain (missing parts from reference TRBV7-2 and TRBJ2-3): GAGVSQSPSNKVTEKGKDVELRCDPISGHTALYWYRQSLGQGLEFLIYFQGNSAPDKSGLPSDRFSAERTGGSVSTLTIQRTQQEDSAVYLCASSRLAGVIDTQYFGPGTRLTVL.

This chain links TRBV13 with TRBJ2-7; D call uncertain. The CDR3 extends over 14 amino acids. The germline V gene encodes CDR1 PRHDT and CDR2 FYEKMQ (reference sequence). V was shortened by 0 bases and J by 2 bases, with 8 bases between the two germline ends. CDR3 sequence: CASSLGRQAYEQYF. Here the CDR3 DNA reads TGTGCCAGCAGCTTAGGCCGGCAGGCCTACGAGCAGTACTTC.

The chain joins TRBV25-1 to TRBJ2-2; 7 nucleotides match TRBD1. The junction had 14 bases not matched to a gene; V was cut back by 4 bases and J by 6 bases. The CDR3 totals 17 residues. Germline CDR1 is MGHDK and CDR2 is SYGVNS. The CDR3 protein is CASSGTGFSSAPGELFF. CDR3 in DNA: TGTGCCAGCAGTGGGACAGGTTTCTCCTCGGCTCCCGGGGAGCTGTTTTTT.

This clone appeared a single time. The rearrangement joins TRBV7-2 to TRBJ1-2; no firm D call. The CDR3 has 15 residues. Trimming cost V 1 base and J 6 bases, with 15 bases left between them. CDR1 and CDR2 from the germline V gene are SGHTA and FQGNSA. DNA for the CDR3: TGTGCCAGCAGCTTAGTGGAGGGATTGCCCAATGGCTACACCTTC. Protein sequence: CASSLVEGLPNGYTF.

The chain has TRBV5-4 and TRBJ2-6, with D maybe TRBD1 (5 bases). This CDR3 contains 16 residues. Trimming stripped 2 bases from V and 0 bases from J, with 9 bases between. Germline V gene lookup returns CDR1 SGHNT and CDR2 YYREEE (reference sequence). The CDR3 is CASSLRGSSGANVLTF. As DNA, the CDR3 is TGTGCCAGCAGCTTAAGGGGATCCTCTGGGGCCAACGTCCTGACTTTC.

As DNA, the CDR3 is TGTGCCAGCAGTTACCACGTGACACAGAGTGAGCAGTTCTTC. Amino acids: CASSYHVTQSEQFF. The chain is built from TRBV6-6 and TRBJ2-1; D gene uncertain. CDR1 is MNHNY, CDR2 SVGAGI, per germline (reference sequence). The CDR3 is 14 amino acids. V was cut by 2 bases and J by 9 bases, with 14 bases left in between.

The V call is TRBV5-1, the J call TRBJ2-1; TRBD2 might be the D (6 bases). The CDR3 length is 15 residues. Germline V gene data show CDR1 as SGHRS and CDR2 as YFSETQ. The V and J ends lost 1 base and 1 base respectively, with 9 bases between them. CDR3 loop: CASSLSAGSYNEQFF. CDR3 sequence (DNA): TGCGCCAGCAGCTTGTCGGCGGGGTCCTACAATGAGCAGTTCTTC.

V is TRBV7-2 and J is TRBJ2-7; TRBD2 might be the D (6 bases). The CDR3 extends over 16 amino acids. Germline CDR1 reads SGHTA; CDR2 reads FQGNSA. V lost 3 bases to trimming and J lost 0 bases, with 15 bases between them. In DNA form, the CDR3 reads TGTGCCAGCAGCTTGGGAGGCCAAATGTTCTCCTACGAGCAGTACTTC. It translates to CASSLGGQMFSYEQYF.